This is a list of T cell receptor beta chains from one sample in a study of blood T cell repertoires in COVID-19. This table comes from immunoSEQ multiplex PCR, and its TCRdb copy is limited to in-frame clones, with some not included. Found here are around 240,000 clones, about 82% of them singletons; the top ten hold around 2%. Sequences were obtained from PBMCs or T cells enriched from blood (not recorded which). The receptors stem from a woman aged 45-65 years who had recovered from COVID-19. CDR3s include the opening cysteine and the closing phenylalanine or tryptophan. Each record gives: V gene, clone size, D gene, J gene, CDR3 protein, CDR3 DNA. A D gene is named only where the DNA matches it firmly. Clone sizes are given selectively: once, few, many, or a class where the clone is expanded.

v_gene: TRBV4-3
abundance: -
d_gene: -
j_gene: TRBJ2-3
CDR3aa: CASSQEAGSTDTQYF
CDR3nt: TGCGCCAGCAGCCAAGAGGCGGGAAGCACAGATACGCAGTATTTT

v_gene: TRBV10-3
abundance: -
d_gene: TRBD1
j_gene: TRBJ1-1
CDR3aa: CAIRKTGGGNTEAFF
CDR3nt: TGTGCCATCAGGAAGACAGGGGGCGGGAACACTGAAGCTTTCTTT

v_gene: TRBV5-1
abundance: -
d_gene: -
j_gene: TRBJ1-1
CDR3aa: CASSPRGQPNTEAFF
CDR3nt: TGCGCCAGCAGCCCCAGAGGCCAGCCTAACACTGAAGCTTTCTTT

v_gene: TRBV3-1/TRBV3-2
abundance: -
d_gene: TRBD1
j_gene: TRBJ1-2
CDR3aa: CASSQHWDRNYGYTF
CDR3nt: TGTGCCAGCAGCCAGCACTGGGACAGGAACTATGGCTACACCTTC

v_gene: TRBV7-3
abundance: once
d_gene: -
j_gene: TRBJ2-1
CDR3aa: CASSHSPRRESANEQFF
CDR3nt: TGTGCCAGCAGCCATTCCCCGCGACGGGAGAGTGCGAATGAGCAGTTCTTC

v_gene: TRBV5-1
abundance: -
d_gene: -
j_gene: TRBJ2-5
CDR3aa: CASSLEGLWETQYF
CDR3nt: TGCGCCAGCAGCTTGGAGGGGCTTTGGGAGACCCAGTACTTC

v_gene: TRBV7-2
abundance: few
d_gene: TRBD2
j_gene: TRBJ2-7
CDR3aa: CASSLELAGGDCEQYF
CDR3nt: TGTGCCAGCAGCTTGGAACTAGCGGGGGGAGATTGCGAGCAGTACTTC

v_gene: TRBV7-2
abundance: -
d_gene: TRBD1
j_gene: TRBJ1-4
CDR3aa: CASSPRQGMSEKLFF
CDR3nt: TGTGCCAGCAGCCCAAGACAGGGAATGAGTGAAAAACTGTTTTTT

v_gene: TRBV5-4
abundance: -
d_gene: TRBD1
j_gene: TRBJ2-3
CDR3aa: CASSPTGGPQPYF
CDR3nt: TGTGCCAGCAGCCCCACAGGGGGCCCACAGCCGTATTTT

v_gene: TRBV5-1
abundance: -
d_gene: -
j_gene: TRBJ1-2
CDR3aa: CASSLGGVKSYTF
CDR3nt: TGCGCCAGCAGCTTGGGGGGCGTTAAGAGCTACACCTTC

v_gene: TRBV29-1
abundance: few
d_gene: -
j_gene: TRBJ1-2
CDR3aa: CSAQAANYGYTF
CDR3nt: TGCAGCGCGCAGGCTGCTAACTATGGCTACACCTTC

v_gene: TRBV10-3
abundance: -
d_gene: -
j_gene: TRBJ2-7
CDR3aa: CAISETDYEQYF
CDR3nt: TGTGCCATCAGTGAGACAGACTACGAGCAGTACTTC

v_gene: TRBV4-3
abundance: -
d_gene: -
j_gene: TRBJ1-5
CDR3aa: CASSQDSDRKNQPQHF
CDR3nt: TGCGCCAGCAGCCAAGACTCAGACAGGAAGAATCAGCCCCAGCATTTT

v_gene: TRBV27
abundance: -
d_gene: TRBD1
j_gene: TRBJ2-1
CDR3aa: CASVGTGGMHEQFF
CDR3nt: TGTGCCAGCGTGGGGACAGGGGGCATGCATGAGCAGTTCTTC

v_gene: TRBV24-1
abundance: -
d_gene: -
j_gene: TRBJ1-2
CDR3aa: CATSDLAGDHGYTF
CDR3nt: TGTGCCACCAGTGATTTGGCGGGAGATCATGGCTACACCTTC

v_gene: TRBV28
abundance: once
d_gene: TRBD2
j_gene: TRBJ2-2
CDR3aa: CASLIAGDTGELFF
CDR3nt: TGTGCCAGCTTAATAGCGGGAGATACCGGGGAGCTGTTTTTT

v_gene: TRBV10-1
abundance: -
d_gene: -
j_gene: TRBJ1-5
CDR3aa: CAPHSSDRSNQPQHF
CDR3nt: TGCGCCCCACACAGCTCAGACAGAAGCAATCAGCCCCAGCATTTT

v_gene: TRBV19
abundance: -
d_gene: TRBD1
j_gene: TRBJ1-6
CDR3aa: CASSPQTGSSYNSPLHF
CDR3nt: TGTGCCAGTAGTCCACAGACAGGGAGCTCCTATAATTCACCCCTCCACTTT

v_gene: TRBV3-1/TRBV3-2
abundance: -
d_gene: -
j_gene: TRBJ1-2
CDR3aa: CASSQRGNLYGYTF
CDR3nt: TGTGCCAGCAGCCAACGGGGAAACCTTTATGGCTACACCTTC

v_gene: TRBV30
abundance: -
d_gene: TRBD1
j_gene: TRBJ1-6
CDR3aa: CAWGTGGNSPLHF
CDR3nt: TGTGCCTGGGGGACAGGGGGAAATTCACCCCTCCACTTT

v_gene: TRBV10-3
abundance: -
d_gene: TRBD2
j_gene: TRBJ2-5
CDR3aa: CAIRSASGRGSETQYF
CDR3nt: TGTGCCATCAGGTCGGCTAGCGGGAGAGGCTCGGAGACCCAGTACTTC

v_gene: TRBV5-1
abundance: once
d_gene: TRBD2
j_gene: TRBJ2-2
CDR3aa: CASSHSGSRNTGELFF
CDR3nt: TGCGCCAGCAGTCATAGCGGGAGCCGGAACACCGGGGAGCTGTTTTTT